This entry lists 19 T cell receptor beta chains sequenced from one sample in a study of PD-L1 blockade in urothelial cancer. The table came from immunoSEQ multiplex PCR; TCRdb's copy has only in-frame clones and leaves some out. The sample has some 54,000 clones; about 87% are singletons. This sample comprised PBMCs, obtained around atezolizumab (anti-PD-L1) treatment. The receptors were gathered from a man in his forties with urothelial cancer.

The gene calls are TRBV27 and TRBJ1-5; TRBD1 might be the D (5 bases). The CDR3 covers 14 residues. In germline, CDR1 is MNHEY, CDR2 SMNVEV (reference sequence). Between the trimmed V and J ends, which lost 2 bases and 5 bases, there was a span of 10 bases. CDR3 in amino acids: CASSLGGTHQPQHF. DNA for the CDR3: TGTGCCAGCAGTTTAGGGGGGACCCATCAGCCCCAGCATTTT.

The chain employs TRBV6-5 and TRBJ2-1, with 10 bases fitting TRBD1. Germline V gives CDR1 MNHEY, CDR2 SVGAGI. The CDR3 has 13 residues. With V trimmed by 7 bases and J by 6 bases, 3 bases remained unmatched. CDR3 DNA sequence: TGTGCCAGCAAGGGACAGGGGTTCAATGAGCAGTTCTTC. Translation gives CASKGQGFNEQFF.

The chain joins TRBV6-1 to TRBJ2-7; D ambiguous. With 0 bases removed from V and 7 bases from J, the gap between germline ends came to 16 bases. In germline, CDR1 is MNHNS, CDR2 SASEGT. The CDR3 contains 15 residues. As DNA, the CDR3 is TGTGCCAGCAGTGAAGCGTTCCTCCCTCCCCTAGAGCAGTACTTC. This gives the protein CASSEAFLPPLEQYF.

The chain has TRBV4-2 and TRBJ2-5; possible D gene TRBD1, 5 bases. V was trimmed by 3 bases and J by 4 bases, leaving 18 bases between them. The V gene's germline CDR1 is LGHNA and CDR2 YNFKEQ. CDR3 length: 16 amino acids. CDR3: CASSQGSRDLGETQYF. For the CDR3, the DNA is TGTGCCAGCAGCCAGGGAAGCAGGGATCTCGGAGAGACCCAGTACTTC.

The genes are TRBV19 and TRBJ2-2, with 9 bases aligning to TRBD1. CDR1 and CDR2 from the germline V gene are LNHDA and SQIVND (reference sequence). V gave up 9 bases and J gave up 4 bases; unmatched junction bases: 6. The CDR3 extends over 14 amino acids. CDR3 sequence reads: CASQDRGPTGELFF. The CDR3 bases are TGTGCCAGCCAGGACAGGGGACCCACCGGGGAGCTGTTTTTT.

A single count supports this clone. The chain has TRBV9 and TRBJ2-5; a possible D gene is TRBD1 (5 bases). The CDR3 totals 15 residues. Germline V CDR1 and CDR2: SGDLS, YYNGEE. V dropped 0 bases and J dropped 3 bases, with 12 bases sitting between them. As DNA, the CDR3 is TGTGCCAGCAGCGTAGCGGCAGGGTGGGAAGAGACCCAGTACTTC. Its translation is CASSVAAGWEETQYF.

This clone was observed once. J is TRBJ2-1 and V is TRBV27; 12 positions match TRBD2. The V segment lost 6 bases and the J segment 6 bases; nucleotides outside the gene matches: 9. CDR3 length: 16 residues. The germline CDR1 and CDR2 sequences are MNHEY and SMNVEV (reference sequence). Written as DNA, the CDR3 is TGTGCCAGCAGCAGAAAGACTAGCGGGAGAATCAATGAGCAGTTCTTC. Its translation: CASSRKTSGRINEQFF.

The V call is TRBV18, the J call TRBJ1-2; no clear D. CDR1 and CDR2 from the germline V gene are KGHSH and LQKENI. The CDR3 is 16 residues long. V shed 4 bases and J shed 4 bases, with 19 bases lying between them. The CDR3 spells CASSQFGFGESYGYTF. The CDR3 DNA follows: TGTGCCAGCTCACAATTCGGTTTCGGGGAGAGCTATGGCTACACCTTC.

This clone was seen a single time. The chain couples TRBV7-2 to TRBJ1-1; TRBD1 matches 12 bases. The germline V gene has CDR1 SGHTA and CDR2 FQGNSA. The CDR3 is made up of 17 amino acids. V dropped 0 bases and J dropped 10; count of bases not matched to a gene: 12. CDR3: CASSLAGTGGAGSLAFF. Written as DNA, the CDR3 is TGTGCCAGCAGCTTAGCGGGGACAGGGGGCGCAGGTTCGTTAGCTTTCTTT.

The chain combines TRBV9 with TRBJ2-3, with 9 bases aligning to TRBD1. The germline CDR1 and CDR2 sequences are SGDLS and YYNGEE. The CDR3 has 15 amino acids. J gave up 1 base and V 4 bases, and 4 bases lay outside the gene matches. CDR3 in DNA: TGTGCCAGCAGCTCCAGGACAGGGGGCACAGATACGCAGTATTTT. Its protein is CASSSRTGGTDTQYF.

The genes are TRBV19 and TRBJ2-2; TRBD1 agrees at 7 bases. The V gene end was trimmed by 10 bases and the J gene end by 4 bases; junction bases not matched to a gene: 6. The CDR3 is 13 residues long. Germline loops: CDR1 LNHDA, CDR2 SQIVND (reference sequence). CDR3 nucleotide sequence: TGTGCCACCGTACAGGGGAGCACCGGGGAGCTGTTTTTT. The encoded protein is CATVQGSTGELFF.

The gene calls are TRBV5-1 and TRBJ2-5; 7 bases map to TRBD2. Germline V CDR1 and CDR2: SGHRS, YFSETQ. V was clipped by 4 bases and J by 3 bases; unmatched bases: 12. The CDR3 covers 16 residues. CDR3 sequence reads: CASSGGRAGPEETQYF. In nucleotides, the CDR3 is TGCGCCAGCAGCGGAGGGAGGGCCGGACCTGAAGAGACCCAGTACTTC.

The V and J genes are TRBV28 and TRBJ1-4; the D gene is possibly TRBD1 (6 bases). Germline CDR1 reads MDHEN; CDR2 reads SYDVKM. The CDR3 extends over 15 amino acids. Trimming removed 6 bases from V and 8 bases from J, with 19 bases in between. As DNA, the CDR3 is TGTGCCAGCAGAGACAACAGGGTAATCTTGGAAAAACTGTTTTTT. Amino acids: CASRDNRVILEKLFF. Full variable domain (missing parts from reference TRBV28 and TRBJ1-4): DVKVTQSSRYLVKRTGEKVFLECVQDMDHENMFWYRQDPGLGLRLIYFSYDVKMKEKGDIPEGYSVSREKKERFSLILESASTNQTSMYLCASRDNRVILEKLFFGSGTQLSVL.

This chain connects TRBV11-2 to TRBJ2-1, with D unresolved. CDR1 is SGHAT and CDR2 is FQNNGV in the germline V gene. V dropped 7 bases and J dropped 5 bases, with 12 bases sitting between them. The CDR3 loop spans 13 amino acids. As DNA, the CDR3 is TGTGCCAGCAACCTACCAACTCACAATGAGCAGTTCTTC. It yields the protein CASNLPTHNEQFF.

The rearrangement joins TRBV6-4 to TRBJ2-1, with a tentative D call TRBD2 (5 bases). Germline CDR1 and CDR2: MRHNA and SNTAGT. The CDR3 is 14 amino acids. The V end lost 4 bases, the J end lost 8 bases, and 15 bases lay between the germline ends. CDR3 bases: TGTGCCAGCAGTGCAAACACGCTAGCCTATGAGCAGTTCTTC. Protein: CASSANTLAYEQFF.

The V and J genes are TRBV7-9 and TRBJ1-1; D is unclear. Trimming removed 4 bases at V and 3 bases at J, with 9 bases between. The CDR3 loop spans 13 amino acids. Germline lookup yields CDR1 SEHNR and CDR2 FQNEAQ (reference sequence). The chain's CDR3 is CASSSEGDTEAFF. Here the CDR3 DNA reads TGTGCCAGCAGCTCCGAGGGTGACACTGAAGCTTTCTTT. Using reference TRBV7-9 and TRBJ1-1 for the parts outside the CDR3, the full variable domain is DTGVSQNPRHKITKRGQNVTFRCDPISEHNRLYWYRQTLGQGPEFLTYFQNEAQLEKSRLLSDRFSAERPKGSFSTLEIQRTEQGDSAMYLCASSSEGDTEAFFGQGTRLTVV.

V is TRBV6-5 and J is TRBJ1-1; D perhaps matches TRBD1 (5 bases). Trimming took 2 bases from V and 1 from J, leaving 8 bases between them. Germline V CDR1 and CDR2: MNHEY, SVGAGI. The CDR3 has 14 amino acids. CDR3 in DNA: TGTGCCAGCAGTTACAGGGGTTGGAACACTGAAGCTTTCTTT. The encoded protein is CASSYRGWNTEAFF.

V and J are TRBV15 and TRBJ2-1; 13 bases map to TRBD2. With 4 bases clipped from V and 0 bases from J, the junction kept 6 bases outside the gene matches. The CDR3 is made up of 18 amino acids. Germline V gives CDR1 LNHNV, CDR2 YYDKDF (reference sequence). The CDR3 region is CATSTTSGRLSSYNEQFF. CDR3 sequence (DNA): TGTGCCACCAGCACGACTAGCGGGAGGCTGAGCTCCTACAATGAGCAGTTCTTC.

V and J are TRBV5-4 and TRBJ1-2; TRBD1 aligns across 7 bases. The CDR3 extends over 15 amino acids. The V gene's germline CDR1 is SGHNT and CDR2 YYREEE (reference sequence). With V trimmed by 4 bases and J by 2 bases, 8 bases remained unmatched. The CDR3 here is CASSPGGGANYGYTF. CDR3 nucleotide sequence: TGTGCCAGCAGCCCCGGAGGGGGCGCAAACTATGGCTACACCTTC.